This T cell receptor beta chain was sequenced in a study of blood T cell repertoires in COVID-19. Study-level background: Some COVID-19 samples were acute and others convalescent; all came from the United States, Italy and Spain.

Per the germline V gene, CDR1 is MNHEY and CDR2 is SMNVEV (reference sequence). V was trimmed by 2 bases and J by 0 bases, leaving 11 bases between them. This CDR3 contains 16 residues. TCRdb's table, derived via immunoSEQ multiplex PCR, lists solely in-frame clones and lacks some. This table holds 130,000 to 150,000 clones, 88% found once. Specimen: peripheral blood. The TCR originated in a woman between 50 and 59 years old with acute or convalescent COVID-19. The V call is TRBV27, the J call TRBJ2-1; maybe TRBD2 (5 bases). The CDR3 DNA reads TGTGCCAGCAGTTTAGAGGGCTGGAGCTCCTACAATGAGCAGTTCTTC. This gives the protein CASSLEGWSSYNEQFF.